This T cell receptor (beta chain) was sequenced in a study of T-cell reconstitution after alpha-beta-depleted transplantation in children. The CDR3 extends over 16 amino acids. V lost 3 bases, J lost 2 bases, and 8 bases stayed unmatched. Germline V lookup: CDR1 MDHEN, CDR2 SYDVKM. The authors prepared the TCRbeta library with unique molecular identifiers. Each CDR3 protein gets one entry after TCRdb re-called the PCR reads with MiXCR. The data hold around 250,000 distinct CDR3 sequences, with roughly 8.2% observed a single time. This clonotype was counted at least ten times. The antigen remains unidentified. Findings and caveats of the study: There were some patients whose high TCRbeta diversity at day 60 came from surviving recipient T cells and thymic progenitors. Reportedly, alpha-beta T cells present about two months post-transplant originated from several hundred expanded clones of graft origin. T-cell counts and diversity were attributed mostly to newly produced T cells one year after transplant.

This TCR was sampled from a male patient aged 5 to 17 who had a stem cell transplant for acute lymphoblastic leukemia, so the T cells may come from the graft donor. The specimen was PBMCs, mostly from graft donor cells, collected 180 days after TCRalphabeta/CD19-depleted stem cell transplant. V gene TRBV28 combines with J gene TRBJ2-7; 9 nucleotides align to TRBD2. The CDR3 is CASSFPMRLAAYEQYF. CDR3 nucleotides: TGTGCCAGCAGTTTTCCCATGCGACTAGCGGCCTACGAGCAGTACTTC. Using reference TRBV28 and TRBJ2-7 for the parts outside the CDR3, the full variable domain is DVKVTQSSRYLVKRTGEKVFLECVQDMDHENMFWYRQDPGLGLRLIYFSYDVKMKEKGDIPEGYSVSREKKERFSLILESASTNQTSMYLCASSFPMRLAAYEQYFGPGTRLTVT.